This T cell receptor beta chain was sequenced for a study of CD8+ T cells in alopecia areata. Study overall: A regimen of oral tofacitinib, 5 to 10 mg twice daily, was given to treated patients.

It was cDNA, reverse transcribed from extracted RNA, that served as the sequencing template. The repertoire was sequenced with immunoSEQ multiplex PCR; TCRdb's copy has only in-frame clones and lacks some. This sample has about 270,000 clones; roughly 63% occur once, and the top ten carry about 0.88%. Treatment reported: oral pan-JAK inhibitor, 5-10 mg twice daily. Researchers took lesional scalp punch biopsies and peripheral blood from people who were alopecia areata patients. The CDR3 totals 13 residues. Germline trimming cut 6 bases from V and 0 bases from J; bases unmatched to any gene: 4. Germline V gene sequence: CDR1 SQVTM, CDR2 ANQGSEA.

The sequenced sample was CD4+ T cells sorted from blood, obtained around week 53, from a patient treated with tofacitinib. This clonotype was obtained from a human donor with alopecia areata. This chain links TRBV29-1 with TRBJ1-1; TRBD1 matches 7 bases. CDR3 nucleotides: TGCAGCGTAGGACAGGTCTTGAACACTGAAGCTTTCTTT. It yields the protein CSVGQVLNTEAFF.